This T cell receptor beta chain was obtained from a study of cytomegalovirus exposure and HLA in healthy donors. Notes on the study in general: Compared with the roughly 700-donor mean, an Asian-associated ancestry cluster reportedly had fewer N-insertions, according to a later analysis.

The PCR ran on 60 Vbeta and 13 Jbeta primers. Produced via immunoSEQ multiplex PCR; TCRdb's table is partial and in-frame only. The profile shows more than 95,000 clones, approximately 70% of them singletons. This clone occurred a few times. Its antigen is as yet unknown. The ends were cut back, 4 bases at V and 0 bases at J, with 8 bases in the middle. The germline V gene encodes CDR1 SGHRS and CDR2 YFSETQ. This CDR3 spans 15 amino acids. Sequencing was performed on PBMCs. V usage is TRBV5-1 and J usage is TRBJ2-6, with no clear D. This clonotype was obtained from a man aged 25-45 years in good health and CMV-seronegative. The CDR3 region has the DNA TGCGCCAGCAGCCAGGATGCCTCTGGGGCCAACGTCCTGACTTTC. Residues: CASSQDASGANVLTF.